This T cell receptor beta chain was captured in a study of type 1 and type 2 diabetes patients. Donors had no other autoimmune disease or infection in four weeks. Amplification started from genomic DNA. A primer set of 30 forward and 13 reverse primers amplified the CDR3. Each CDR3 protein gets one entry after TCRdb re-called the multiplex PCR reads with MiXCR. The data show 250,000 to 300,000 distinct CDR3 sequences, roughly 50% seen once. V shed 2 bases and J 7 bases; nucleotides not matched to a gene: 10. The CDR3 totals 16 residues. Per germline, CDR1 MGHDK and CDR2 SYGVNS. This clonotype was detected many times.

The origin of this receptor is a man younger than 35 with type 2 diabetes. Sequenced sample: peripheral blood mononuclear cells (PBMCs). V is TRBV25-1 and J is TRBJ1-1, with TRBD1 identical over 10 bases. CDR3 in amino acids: CASSERWRDRGYEAFF. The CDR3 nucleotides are TGTGCCAGCAGTGAAAGGTGGAGGGACAGGGGATATGAAGCTTTCTTT.